The rows below give T cell receptor beta chains drawn from one sample of a study of blood T cell repertoires in COVID-19. Sequencing used immunoSEQ multiplex PCR; TCRdb keeps in-frame clones, though not all of them. The sample has about 210,000 clones; approximately 85% are singletons. The specimen was peripheral blood. The receptors were sampled from a woman in her 70s with COVID-19, enrolled during active disease. The CDR3 runs from the conserved cysteine through the conserved F or W. D genes are given only for firm matches.

>14|TRBJ2-7|-|TRBV7-8
TGTGCCAGCAGCGTAATGGGACAAGACTACGAGCAGTACTTC
CASSVMGQDYEQYF
>14|TRBJ2-7|-|TRBV5-1
TGCGCCAGCAGCCAGGATGACAGGTCCTACGAGCAGTACTTC
CASSQDDRSYEQYF
>13|TRBJ2-7|-|TRBV6-1
TGTGCCAGCAGTGAAGTTCTAGGGAGGGAGCAGTACTTC
CASSEVLGREQYF
>15|TRBJ1-2|TRBD1|TRBV29-1
TGCAGCGTTGAAGACCCGGGACAGACACTCTATGGCTACACCTTC
CSVEDPGQTLYGYTF
>15|TRBJ2-3|TRBD2|TRBV18
TGTGCCAGCTCCCGGGTTAGCGGGAGTGCAGATACGCAGTATTTT
CASSRVSGSADTQYF
>14|TRBJ2-1|-|TRBV9
TGTGCCAGCAGCGTAAACTCAGGGAACAATGAGCAGTTCTTC
CASSVNSGNNEQFF
>14|TRBJ2-2|-|TRBV7-3
TGTGCCAGCAGGGAAGGACAGAACACCGGGGAGCTGTTTTTT
CASREGQNTGELFF
>16|TRBJ1-1|-|TRBV2
TGTGCCAGCAGTGAACTTGGGTCGCGGGTAAACACTGAAGCTTTCTTT
CASSELGSRVNTEAFF
>14|TRBJ1-2|-|TRBV6-5
TGTGCCAGCGGCCGATCGCCAGGCTTCTATGGCTACACCTTC
CASGRSPGFYGYTF
>14|TRBJ1-5|-|TRBV6-1
TGTGCCAGCAGTGAAGGCCAGAGCAATCAGCCCCAGCATTTT
CASSEGQSNQPQHF
>15|TRBJ1-2|-|TRBV7-9
TGTGCCAGCAGCTTCGATCAGGGAGGATCCTATGGCTACACCTTC
CASSFDQGGSYGYTF
>12|TRBJ1-2|TRBD1|TRBV29-1
TGCAGCGTCGGACAGGGCCCGGGTGGCTACACCTTC
CSVGQGPGGYTF